This note documents a single TCR beta chain sequence. TCRdb's table, derived via immunoSEQ multiplex PCR, lists solely in-frame clones and lacks some. Here the sample spans 9,500 to 13,000 clones, around 90% being singletons. This entry belongs to a study of blood T cell repertoires in COVID-19. About the research overall: The analysed material was cDNA or gDNA that came from T cells, B-cell-depleted T cells, or PBMCs.

Germline V lookup: CDR1 MNHEY, CDR2 SVGAGI. V gave up 0 bases and J gave up 1 base; unmatched junction bases: 1. This CDR3 region has 16 residues. The TCR originated in a human donor in a cohort sampled during active COVID-19. Sequencing used peripheral blood. J is TRBJ2-1 and V is TRBV6-5; TRBD1 matches at 9 bases. The CDR3 region is CASSYSTGGSYNEQFF. The CDR3 DNA reads TGTGCCAGCAGTTACTCGACAGGGGGTTCCTACAATGAGCAGTTCTTC.